This T cell receptor beta chain was sequenced for a study of T cells in localized non-small cell lung cancer. Germline V gene sequence: CDR1 SQVTM, CDR2 ANQGSEA. The CDR3 spans 13 residues. The V and J ends lost 6 bases and 0 bases respectively, with 11 bases between them. Study-wide points: Clonality of T cells reached its maximum in uninvolved adjacent lung, surpassing tumor. Median detection of top 100 tumor clones in adjacent lung was around 57 clones.

This clone was seen only once. Its target is unknown. Repertoires were generated with immunoSEQ multiplex PCR, while TCRdb's copy carries only in-frame clones and drops some. This sample has around 40,000 clones; approximately 84% occur once, and the top ten carry approximately 6.9%. Here the sequenced sample was peripheral blood, taken before any cancer treatment. The rearrangement joins TRBV29-1 to TRBJ1-2, with D uncertain. The TCR originated in a man aged 35-69 years with stage I lung adenocarcinoma. Here the CDR3 reads CSVDSSTNYGYTF. The CDR3 DNA is TGCAGCGTCGACTCCTCCACTAACTATGGCTACACCTTC. Complete variable domain (other parts from reference TRBV29-1 and TRBJ1-2): SAVISQKPSRDICQRGTSLTIQCQVDSQVTMMFWYRQQPGQSLTLIATANQGSEATYESGFVIDKFPISRPNLTFSTLTVSNMSPEDSSIYLCSVDSSTNYGYTFGSGTRLTVV.